Below are 25 T cell receptor beta chains sequenced from a single sample in a study of blood T cells in healthy people across ages. Sample-barcoded 5' priming and a J-beta primer mix drove a second PCR of about 6 to 11 cycles. Each CDR3 protein is one row after TCRdb ran MiXCR on the 5' RACE reads. Of almost 1 million distinct CDR3 sequences detected, approximately 50% appear once; the ten largest clones hold about 20%. Sequencing was performed on blood. The receptors here all came from a woman aged 55-69 years in good health.

J is TRBJ1-1 and V is TRBV5-6; D is ambiguous. Germline V lookup: CDR1 SGHDT, CDR2 YYEEEE. With 0 bases removed from V and 0 bases from J, the gap between germline ends came to 9 bases. CDR3 length: 15 residues. The CDR3 nucleotides read TGTGCCAGCAGCTTGGGGGCTGGGTTGAACACTGAAGCTTTCTTT. Translating it yields CASSLGAGLNTEAFF.

This clonotype was recorded only once. The V call is TRBV5-1, the J call TRBJ2-6, with D hard to call. Trimming stripped 4 bases from V and 0 bases from J, with 11 bases between. This CDR3 has 16 amino acids. Germline V gene lookup returns CDR1 SGHRS and CDR2 YFSETQ. The CDR3: CASSVPVGSGANVLTF. CDR3 nucleotides: TGCGCCAGCAGCGTCCCCGTTGGCTCTGGGGCCAACGTCCTGACTTTC.

This rearrangement joins TRBV3-1 to TRBJ2-3; D remains ambiguous. Germline V gene sequence: CDR1 LGHDT, CDR2 YNNKEL (reference sequence). This CDR3 contains 16 residues. V lost 0 bases and J lost 0, with 10 bases in between. CDR3 nucleotide sequence: TGTGCCAGCAGCCAAGAAGTTGACTCAAGCACAGATACGCAGTATTTT. Protein: CASSQEVDSSTDTQYF.

DNA for the CDR3: TGTGCCTGGAGCGCGGGGGGGATGAACACCGGGGAGCTGTTTTTT. Translated: CAWSAGGMNTGELFF. This rearrangement joins TRBV30 to TRBJ2-2; 9 nucleotides align to TRBD2. The CDR3 has 15 residues. Germline CDR1 reads GTSNPN; CDR2 reads SVGIG (reference sequence). The trim removed 3 bases at V and 1 base at J, leaving 3 bases unmatched.

The rearrangement links TRBV11-2 to TRBJ2-5, with TRBD2 matching 10 bases. The end of the DNA is better explained by TRBJ2-7, so the J call may be wrong. The V gene's germline CDR1 is SGHAT and CDR2 FQNNGV. This CDR3 comprises 15 residues. CDR3 DNA sequence: TGTGCCAGCAGCTTGAGTTGGCTAGCGGGAGACGAGCAGTACTTC. It codes for CASSLSWLAGDEQYF.

The chain couples TRBV5-1 to TRBJ2-7; the D gene is possibly TRBD2 (6 bases). Germline CDR1 SGHRS, CDR2 YFSETQ. There are 13 residues in the CDR3. The V gene lost 4 bases and the J gene lost 6 bases, with 14 bases spanning the gap. CDR3 sequence reads: CASSRESAGEQYF. CDR3 sequence (DNA): TGCGCCAGCAGCCGGGAGTCCGCCGGCGAGCAGTACTTC.

This clonotype was seen a few times. The V gene is TRBV7-2, the J gene TRBJ2-3; no firm D call. Germline V CDR1 and CDR2: SGHTA, FQGNSA. V gave up 6 bases and J gave up 3 bases, with 16 bases separating them. The CDR3 has 15 residues. The chain's CDR3 is CASSPGRARTDTQYF. The CDR3 coding sequence is TGTGCCAGCAGTCCGGGCCGGGCGAGGACAGATACGCAGTATTTT. The full variable domain, in which reference TRBV7-2 and TRBJ2-3 provide the parts outside the CDR3, is GAGVSQSPSNKVTEKGKDVELRCDPISGHTALYWYRQSLGQGLEFLIYFQGNSAPDKSGLPSDRFSAERTGGSVSTLTIQRTQQEDSAVYLCASSPGRARTDTQYFGPGTRLTVL.

This clonotype was picked up a small number of times. The J gene is TRBJ2-1, the V gene TRBV12-3 or TRBV12-4; TRBD2 agrees at 8 bases. With V trimmed by 3 bases and J by 5 bases, 6 bases remained unmatched. The CDR3 is made up of 15 amino acids. This CDR3 is CASSFELAGNNEQFF. The CDR3 DNA follows: TGTGCCAGCAGTTTTGAGCTAGCGGGCAACAATGAGCAGTTCTTC.

The chain joins TRBV20-1 to TRBJ2-1; 7 nucleotides line up with TRBD2. The V gene's germline CDR1 is DFQATT and CDR2 SNEGSKA (reference sequence). CDR3 length: 15 residues. J lost 5 bases, V lost 0 bases, and 7 bases had no gene match. CDR3 bases: TGCAGTGCTAGAGATGGGGCTAGCGGAGACAATGAGCAGTTCTTC. It yields the protein CSARDGASGDNEQFF.

The CDR3 sequence: CASTTGQNYEQYF. The CDR3 DNA follows: TGTGCCAGCACTACGGGACAGAACTACGAGCAGTACTTC. The V gene is TRBV6-5, the J gene TRBJ2-7; 7 bases match TRBD1. The CDR3 is made up of 13 amino acids. The V gene's germline CDR1 is MNHEY and CDR2 SVGAGI. The V gene end was trimmed by 7 bases and the J gene end by 3 bases; junction bases not matched to a gene: 6.

DNA for the CDR3: TGTGCCAGCAGCCTTGGACTAGCGGGAGACCCGTACTACGAGCAGTACTTC. Translated: CASSLGLAGDPYYEQYF. The chain couples TRBV4-2 to TRBJ2-7, with 13 nucleotides matching TRBD2. Trimming cost V 4 bases and J 3 bases; bases outside gene matches: 9. The germline V gene has CDR1 LGHNA and CDR2 YNFKEQ. The CDR3 length is 17 residues.

The chain employs TRBV12-3 or TRBV12-4 and TRBJ2-2; D call uncertain. The CDR3 length is 13 residues. V was pared by 6 bases and J by 3 bases, with 8 bases between. The CDR3 protein is CASRAADTGELFF. The CDR3 DNA follows: TGTGCCAGCAGAGCTGCCGACACCGGGGAGCTGTTTTTT.

The V gene is TRBV6-2 or TRBV6-3, the J gene TRBJ2-6; D perhaps matches TRBD2 (7 bases). V lost 6 bases, J lost 4 bases, and 13 bases lay in between. Germline V CDR1 and CDR2: MNHEY, SVGEGT. CDR3 length: 15 residues. The CDR3 DNA is TGTGCCAGCAGGCCGGGGGGCTCCGGGGCCAACGTCCTGACTTTC. Its translation: CASRPGGSGANVLTF.

The chain is built from TRBV6-1 and TRBJ2-1, with 8 bases lining up with TRBD2. This CDR3 has 14 amino acids. The junction had 6 bases not matched to a gene; V was cut back by 3 bases and J by 8 bases. Germline CDR1 reads MNHNS; CDR2 reads SASEGT. In nucleotides, the CDR3 is TGTGCCAGCAGTGATAGCGGGAAATCGTATGAGCAGTTCTTC. This encodes CASSDSGKSYEQFF.

This sequence joins TRBV11-3 and TRBJ1-1; unclear D gene. CDR3 size: 12 residues. V was clipped by 1 base and J by 8 bases, with 8 bases between them. Germline values: CDR1 SGHNT, CDR2 YENEEA. This CDR3 reads CASSLGSGEAFF. CDR3 bases: TGTGCCAGCAGCTTAGGTTCGGGAGAAGCTTTCTTT.

The chain recombines TRBV20-1 with TRBJ2-7, with TRBD2 matching 13 bases. Germline-derived CDR1 and CDR2 are DFQATT and SNEGSKA (reference sequence). Trimming removed 3 bases from V and 7 bases from J; junction bases left unmatched: 6. The CDR3 contains 14 residues. The DNA for the CDR3 is TGCAGTGCTAGTACGACTAGCGGGGGGAGGGAGCAGTACTTC. Amino acid sequence: CSASTTSGGREQYF.

The chain has TRBV7-2 and TRBJ2-7, with unresolved D. Trimming shortened V by 6 bases and J by 0 bases, and 15 bases separated the two germline ends. Germline values: CDR1 SGHTA, CDR2 FQGNSA. This CDR3 contains 15 residues. The CDR3 nucleotides are TGTGCCAGCAGGAGTGGAGCAGGAGACTCCTACGAGCAGTACTTC. Residues: CASRSGAGDSYEQYF.

This clonotype was observed a handful of times. This chain links TRBV4-2 with TRBJ2-1; 8 positions match TRBD2. V lost 0 bases, J lost 6 bases, and 7 bases stayed unmatched. Germline V gives CDR1 LGHNA, CDR2 YNFKEQ. This CDR3 is 16 amino acids long. The CDR3 DNA reads TGTGCCAGCAGCCAAGATCCCGCGGGAGGTCGCAATGAGCAGTTCTTC. This encodes CASSQDPAGGRNEQFF.

Only a few counts were recorded for this clonotype. The chain employs TRBV9 and TRBJ2-7; TRBD2 aligns across 11 bases. This CDR3 contains 16 residues. Germline V gives CDR1 SGDLS, CDR2 YYNGEE. The ends lost 0 bases at V and 4 bases at J; junction bases unmatched: 6. CDR3 amino acids: CASSVGASGRTYEQYF. The CDR3 DNA sequence: TGTGCCAGCAGCGTAGGGGCTAGCGGGAGGACTTACGAGCAGTACTTC.

There are many counts of this clonotype. The genes are TRBV10-3 and TRBJ2-5, with D perhaps matching TRBD1 (6 bases). The CDR3 spans 15 residues. The germline V gene encodes CDR1 ENHRY and CDR2 SYGVKD. V gave up 5 bases and J gave up 2 bases, with 15 bases separating them. The CDR3, as DNA: TGTGCCATCAGTAACAGGGATAAAGAACAAGAGACCCAGTACTTC. Translation: CAISNRDKEQETQYF.

The rearrangement uses TRBV4-1 and TRBJ2-1, with 9 bases aligning to TRBD2. V was clipped by 0 bases and J by 2 bases; unmatched bases: 5. CDR3 length equals 17 residues. The germline V gene encodes CDR1 MGHRA and CDR2 YSYEKL. The CDR3 nucleotides read TGCGCCAGCAGCCAAGATCGGGCTAGCGGGACCTACAATGAGCAGTTCTTC. This gives the protein CASSQDRASGTYNEQFF.

The chain employs TRBV5-6 and TRBJ2-3; tentative D call: TRBD2 (5 bases). Germline CDR1 SGHDT, CDR2 YYEEEE. Trimming removed 2 bases from V and 4 bases from J, with 14 bases in between. This CDR3 has 15 residues. CDR3 DNA: TGTGCCAGCAGCTTTTATAGTAGCGCCCCAGATACGCAGTATTTT. Translating it yields CASSFYSSAPDTQYF.

Only one count was recorded for this clonotype. The chain carries TRBV5-1 and TRBJ2-7; D unclear. Germline values: CDR1 SGHRS, CDR2 YFSETQ. Trimming removed 3 bases at V and 0 bases at J, with 16 bases between. The CDR3 is made up of 16 amino acids. CDR3 in DNA: TGCGCCAGCAGCTACAACTGGGCAAAAAGCTCCTACGAGCAGTACTTC. Amino acid sequence: CASSYNWAKSSYEQYF.

In this sample, this clonotype turned up a few times. V gene TRBV20-1 combines with J gene TRBJ2-6; D call uncertain. Germline values: CDR1 DFQATT, CDR2 SNEGSKA (reference sequence). With 4 bases removed from V and 2 bases from J, the gap between germline ends came to 0 bases. The CDR3 has 11 amino acids. CDR3 nucleotides: TGCAGTGCTACTGGGGCCAACGTCCTGACTTTC. It yields the protein CSATGANVLTF.

V is TRBV28 and J is TRBJ2-5, with TRBD1 identical over 7 bases. With 4 bases clipped from V and 1 base from J, the junction kept 6 bases outside the gene matches. The germline V gene has CDR1 MDHEN and CDR2 SYDVKM. The CDR3 totals 15 residues. The CDR3 DNA reads TGTGCCAGCAGTTCAACGACAGGGCGCCAAGAGACCCAGTACTTC. Its protein product is CASSSTTGRQETQYF.